One sample yielded the 13 T cell receptor beta chains listed below, sequenced in a study of CD8+CD57+ T cells in acquired aplastic anemia. An expansion of CD8+CD57+ cells by flow cytometry had been shown in patients chosen for sequencing. Both TCR beta VDJ combination and CDR3 sequence profiling were carried out. Genomic DNA was the template for this profiling. MiXCR, applied by TCRdb to the reads, yields one record per CDR3 protein. The data show some 160,000 distinct CDR3 sequences, around 48% seen once. Material: sorted CD4+, CD8+, or CD8+CD57+ T cells (not recorded which) from PBMCs. These receptors were collected from a human donor with aplastic anemia.

This clonotype was seen a handful of times. One end of the junction does not line up with germline, which may come from a read error. J is TRBJ2-3 and V is TRBV3-1; 7 bases map to TRBD1. The CDR3 is 19 amino acids. Looked up from germline, CDR1 is LGHDT and CDR2 is YNNKEL (reference sequence). This CDR3 reads CASSLIGGPGDKRTDTQYF. Written as DNA, the CDR3 is TGTGCCAGCAGCCTCATAGGGGGCCCCGGGGACAAACGCACGGATACGCAGTATTTT.

This clonotype appeared many times. The chain links TRBV11-1 to TRBJ1-1; D remains unclear. Germline CDR1 is SGHAT and CDR2 is FQDESV (reference sequence). Deletions cut 5 bases from V and 5 bases from J, with 12 bases between. The CDR3 is 13 residues long. The CDR3 DNA follows: TGTGCCAGCAGCGCCAACCCTGGGACTGAAGCTTTCTTT. Its translation is CASSANPGTEAFF.

This clonotype was found many times. The chain uses TRBV10-3 and TRBJ1-2; possibly TRBD1 for D (5 bases). The germline V gene encodes CDR1 ENHRY and CDR2 SYGVKD. V gave up 6 bases and J gave up 3 bases, with 8 bases separating them. This CDR3 is built from 12 residues. This CDR3 is CAISGGDYGYTF. The CDR3 coding sequence is TGTGCCATCAGCGGGGGAGACTATGGCTACACCTTC.

V gene TRBV20-1 combines with J gene TRBJ2-5; weak D call: TRBD1 (6 bases). CDR1 is DFQATT, CDR2 SNEGSKA, per germline (reference sequence). V was shortened by 4 bases and J by 7 bases, with 10 bases between the two germline ends. CDR3 size: 11 residues. CDR3 protein: CSATGERTQYF. For the CDR3, the DNA is TGCAGTGCTACAGGGGAAAGGACCCAGTACTTC.

This clonotype was seen ten or more times. V gene TRBV5-1 combines with J gene TRBJ2-3; maybe TRBD2 (6 bases). The V and J ends lost 4 bases and 0 bases respectively, with 15 bases between them. Germline V gene lookup returns CDR1 SGHRS and CDR2 YFSETQ. The CDR3 consists of 16 residues. The CDR3 region is CASSPPGTDSTDTQYF. CDR3 nucleotide sequence: TGCGCCAGCAGCCCACCCGGGACTGATAGCACAGATACGCAGTATTTT.

In regard to this clonotype: A read error may account for a junction end that differs from germline. The rearrangement uses TRBV10-3 and TRBJ2-1; TRBD2 is a possible D gene (6 bases). The length of the CDR3 is 12 residues. Germline lookup yields CDR1 ENHRY and CDR2 SYGVKD. This CDR3 is CASSDLSGARFF. CDR3 DNA sequence: TGTGCCAGCAGTGACCTTTCGGGAGCTAGGTTCTTC.

Regarding this clonotype: A read error may explain this, as a much larger clone is one base away. The chain carries TRBV6-1 and TRBJ2-7, with 10 bases identical to TRBD2. This CDR3 comprises 17 residues. Germline CDR1 is MNHNS and CDR2 is SASEGT. Germline trimming cut 1 base from V and 5 bases from J; bases unmatched to any gene: 11. In DNA, the CDR3 is TGTGCCAGCAGTGAAGGCAGCGGGGGGGCCTCGGGACACGAGCAGTACTTC. Translation: CASSEGSGGASGHEQYF.

This clonotype occurred many times. The rearrangement uses TRBV6-2 or TRBV6-3 and TRBJ1-6; TRBD1 agrees at 7 bases. J gave up 6 bases and V 2 bases, and 4 bases lay outside the gene matches. Germline loops: CDR1 MNHEY, CDR2 SVGEGT. This CDR3 has 15 residues. CDR3 sequence: CASSYGDSFNSPLHF. CDR3 sequence (DNA): TGTGCCAGCAGTTACGGGGACAGCTTTAATTCACCCCTCCACTTT.

This rearrangement joins TRBV19 to TRBJ2-2, with D possibly being TRBD1 or TRBD2 (7 bases each). This CDR3 region has 14 residues. Germline V gene data show CDR1 as LNHDA and CDR2 as SQIVND (reference sequence). The germline V and J ends were trimmed by 8 bases and 3 bases, with 13 bases remaining between them. The CDR3 region is CASSRGGDTGELFF. CDR3 nucleotides: TGTGCCAGTTCCAGGGGGGGGGACACCGGGGAGCTGTTTTTT.

Many counts were recorded for this clonotype. CDR3 protein: CASSLAGTSGSSEQYF. CDR3 DNA: TGTGCCAGCAGCTTAGCGGGGACTAGCGGGAGCTCCGAGCAGTACTTC. This chain joins TRBV7-6 and TRBJ2-7, with 14 bases identical to TRBD2. The V gene's germline CDR1 is SGHVS and CDR2 FNYEAQ. The CDR3 totals 16 residues. V shed 0 bases, J shed 6 bases, and the junction held 4 bases outside the gene matches.

This clonotype has just one count. The chain couples TRBV6-1 to TRBJ1-6, with D possibly matching TRBD1 (5 bases). The V gene's germline CDR1 is MNHNS and CDR2 SASEGT. V dropped 7 bases and J dropped 10 bases, with 11 bases sitting between them. This CDR3 is 12 amino acids long. The CDR3 DNA reads TGTGCCAGCATAGGCAGGGACTCACCCCTCCACTTT. Its translation: CASIGRDSPLHF.

The genes are TRBV28 and TRBJ1-5, with a tentative D call TRBD1 (5 bases). Germline V gene data show CDR1 as MDHEN and CDR2 as SYDVKM. The CDR3 runs 17 residues. V was shortened by 4 bases and J by 3 bases, with 19 bases between the two germline ends. The CDR3, as DNA: TGTGCCAGCAGTTCTAAAGCAAAGGGACGGACCAATCAGCCCCAGCATTTT. Translating gives CASSSKAKGRTNQPQHF.

About this clonotype itself: This clone may be a read error of a much larger clone one base away. This CDR3 fails to terminate in the conserved phenylalanine or tryptophan, so it likely reflects a read error. The rearrangement uses TRBV5-1 and TRBJ2-2; 11 bases agree with TRBD1. CDR3 size: 15 residues. V lost 2 bases and J lost 5; bases outside the gene matches: 2. Germline V lookup: CDR1 SGHRS, CDR2 YFSETQ. In DNA form, the CDR3 reads TGCGCCAGCAGCTTAGGGACAGGGGGGACCGGGGAGCTGTTTTTA. This encodes CASSLGTGGTGELFL.